A single sample is the source of the 8 T cell receptor beta chains below, sequenced in a study of cytomegalovirus exposure and HLA in healthy donors. Primers included in the PCR were 60 Vbeta and 13 Jbeta primers. Repertoires were generated with immunoSEQ multiplex PCR, while TCRdb's copy carries only in-frame clones and drops some. The sample lists 130,000 to 150,000 clones, approximately 70% occurring once. The specimen was PBMCs. These receptors originate from a woman aged 40 to 50 in good health and CMV-seronegative.

This clone showed up just a few times. The chain is built from TRBV6-5 and TRBJ2-7, with TRBD1 matching over 7 bases. After removal of 0 bases from V and 3 bases from J, the junction contained 5 bases not matched to a gene. The germline V gene has CDR1 MNHEY and CDR2 SVGAGI. The CDR3 sequence is 15 residues long. For the CDR3, the DNA is TGTGCCAGCAGTTACTCGCCAGGGGGAAACTACGAGCAGTACTTC. It specifies CASSYSPGGNYEQYF.

This chain connects TRBV11-3 to TRBJ2-3, with 8 bases fitting TRBD2. This CDR3 spans 15 amino acids. V gave up 0 bases and J gave up 2 bases; unmatched junction bases: 1. Germline-derived CDR1 and CDR2 are SGHNT and YENEEA. Written as DNA, the CDR3 is TGTGCCAGCAGCTTAGAAGGACTAGCCACAGATACGCAGTATTTT. Protein sequence: CASSLEGLATDTQYF.

The chain couples TRBV27 to TRBJ1-2, with TRBD1 identical over 11 bases. Trimming at V came to 5 bases and at J to 4 bases, leaving 6 bases not matched to a gene. From germline, CDR1 is MNHEY and CDR2 SMNVEV (reference sequence). This CDR3 has 15 residues. This CDR3 reads CASSPGTGGFYGYTF. CDR3 nucleotides: TGTGCCAGCAGTCCGGGGACAGGGGGATTCTATGGCTACACCTTC.

This rearrangement joins TRBV6-1 to TRBJ1-4, with D unresolved. Germline V gives CDR1 MNHNS, CDR2 SASEGT. V lost 3 bases to trimming and J lost 3 bases, with 17 bases between them. The CDR3 is 17 amino acids. CDR3 in DNA: TGTGCCAGCAGTGAGAAAACCGGGTGGAGGGCTAATGAAAAACTGTTTTTT. Its translation is CASSEKTGWRANEKLFF.

This chain connects TRBV5-4 to TRBJ1-1; 7 bases are a match to TRBD1. V shed 5 bases, J shed 2 bases, and the junction held 6 bases outside the gene matches. The CDR3 runs to 14 residues. CDR1 and CDR2 from the germline V gene are SGHNT and YYREEE (reference sequence). This chain's CDR3 is CASRRDSPNTEAFF. DNA for the CDR3: TGTGCCAGCAGACGGGACAGCCCTAACACTGAAGCTTTCTTT.

V and J are TRBV2 and TRBJ2-1, with 11 bases that match TRBD2. Unmatched junction bases numbered 13, after V lost 6 bases and J lost 0 bases. CDR1 is SNHLY and CDR2 is FYNNEI in the germline V gene. The CDR3 totals 19 residues. CDR3 nucleotides: TGTGCCAGCAGCCCACTAGCGGGGGAACCTCGGAGCTCCTACAATGAGCAGTTCTTC. This gives the protein CASSPLAGEPRSSYNEQFF.

The rearrangement links TRBV7-2 to TRBJ2-1; 13 bases map to TRBD2. V was pared by 6 bases and J by 1 base, with 9 bases of the junction left unmatched. This CDR3 has 18 amino acids. Germline CDR1 SGHTA, CDR2 FQGNSA. The CDR3 region has the DNA TGTGCCAGCAGTCCCTTCTGGACTAGCGGGGGATCCTACAATGAGCAGTTCTTC. This encodes CASSPFWTSGGSYNEQFF.

The rearrangement joins TRBV5-4 to TRBJ2-5; D gene unclear. CDR1 SGHNT and CDR2 YYREEE come from the germline V gene (reference sequence). The CDR3 is 12 amino acids. Trimming took 4 bases from V and 1 from J, leaving 5 bases between them. DNA for the CDR3: TGTGCCAGCAGCCCTTTCCAAGAGACCCAGTACTTC. The encoded protein is CASSPFQETQYF.